The next 25 T cell receptor beta chains were all read from a single sample in a study of blood T cell repertoires in COVID-19. TCRdb keeps only in-frame clones here, not all; method: immunoSEQ multiplex PCR. Of about 310,000 clones in the sample, about 87% were seen once. Sequencing was performed on PBMCs or T cells enriched from blood (not recorded which). These receptors were taken from a young woman who had recovered from COVID-19.

The CDR3 sequence: CASRNENRGITEAFF. In DNA form, the CDR3 reads TGTGCCAGCAGGAATGAAAACAGGGGAATCACTGAAGCTTTCTTT. V usage is TRBV6-5 and J usage is TRBJ1-1; 7 bases align to TRBD1. V was pared by 6 bases and J by 4 bases, with 11 bases of the junction left unmatched. CDR1 is MNHEY, CDR2 SVGAGI, per germline. The CDR3 sequence is 15 residues long.

This clone was observed a handful of times. This chain connects TRBV5-4 to TRBJ1-2; the D gene is possibly TRBD1 (5 bases). V was trimmed by 2 bases and J by 8 bases, leaving 19 bases between them. CDR1 SGHNT and CDR2 YYREEE come from the germline V gene (reference sequence). The CDR3 contains 15 residues. The CDR3 loop is CASSFEPGTDGGYTF. CDR3 in DNA: TGTGCCAGCAGCTTTGAGCCAGGGACTGATGGGGGCTACACCTTC.

V usage is TRBV28 and J usage is TRBJ2-2, with D possibly matching TRBD1 (6 bases). Trimming stripped 3 bases from V and 1 base from J, with 9 bases between. The CDR3 is 15 amino acids. Germline CDR1 MDHEN, CDR2 SYDVKM. The CDR3 loop reads CASSFTGLNTGELFF. The CDR3 region has the DNA TGTGCCAGCAGTTTCACAGGGCTGAACACCGGGGAGCTGTTTTTT.

This chain uses TRBV14 with TRBJ1-2; D remains unclear. Germline V gene sequence: CDR1 SGHDN, CDR2 FVKESK. The CDR3 contains 13 residues. V lost 1 base and J lost 8, with 11 bases in between. CDR3 sequence (DNA): TGTGCCAGCAGCCAAGCTACTTCTCGGGGCTACACCTTC. Protein sequence: CASSQATSRGYTF.

The J gene is TRBJ2-2, the V gene TRBV6-5, with 7 positions matching TRBD1. Germline values: CDR1 MNHEY, CDR2 SVGAGI. The junction had 10 bases not matched to a gene; V was cut back by 6 bases and J by 6 bases. This CDR3 region has 15 residues. The CDR3 sequence: CASSRLDRASGELFF. CDR3 nucleotide sequence: TGTGCCAGCAGCCGATTAGACAGGGCATCCGGGGAGCTGTTTTTT.

The rearrangement joins TRBV19 to TRBJ2-5; maybe TRBD2 (6 bases). CDR3 length: 13 residues. The germline CDR1 and CDR2 sequences are LNHDA and SQIVND (reference sequence). The V and J ends lost 7 bases and 4 bases respectively, with 13 bases between them. CDR3 amino acids: CASKAAGPETQYF. CDR3 DNA sequence: TGTGCCAGTAAAGCGGCGGGGCCAGAGACCCAGTACTTC.

The J gene is TRBJ1-5, the V gene TRBV7-9, with 7 nucleotides matching TRBD1. The germline CDR1 and CDR2 sequences are SEHNR and FQNEAQ (reference sequence). The V segment lost 5 bases and the J segment 7 bases; nucleotides outside the gene matches: 11. The CDR3 covers 15 residues. DNA of the CDR3: TGTGCCAGCAGCGGAGACAGGGAAATAAACCAGCCCCAGCATTTT. Its protein is CASSGDREINQPQHF.

The chain combines TRBV4-3 with TRBJ2-1, with 12 bases matching TRBD2. The CDR3 spans 17 residues. Germline V CDR1 and CDR2: LGHNA, YSLEER. V was pared by 1 base and J by 4 bases, with 5 bases of the junction left unmatched. This chain's CDR3 is CASSQGLAGEKYNEQFF. DNA for the CDR3: TGCGCCAGCAGCCAAGGACTAGCGGGGGAGAAATACAATGAGCAGTTCTTC.

The gene calls are TRBV6-2 or TRBV6-3 and TRBJ1-2, with D maybe TRBD1 (6 bases). This CDR3 is 12 amino acids long. Looked up from germline, CDR1 is MNHEY and CDR2 is SVGEGT. V dropped 5 bases and J dropped 4 bases, with 8 bases sitting between them. CDR3 DNA: TGTGCCAGCAGTCGACAGGTCTATGGCTACACCTTC. This encodes CASSRQVYGYTF.

CDR3 bases: TGTGCCAGCAGCTTAACCGGGACAGACTCTGGAAACACCATATATTTT. Translated: CASSLTGTDSGNTIYF. The chain carries TRBV7-2 and TRBJ1-3, with 7 bases that match TRBD1. V shed 2 bases and J 0 bases; nucleotides not matched to a gene: 4. Germline CDR1 reads SGHTA; CDR2 reads FQGNSA. The CDR3 sequence is 16 residues long.

The chain couples TRBV7-2 to TRBJ1-3; D uncertain. This CDR3 spans 12 amino acids. Germline CDR1 and CDR2: SGHTA and FQGNSA. V was cut by 2 bases and J by 7 bases, with 6 bases left in between. The DNA of the CDR3 is TGTGCCAGCAGCTTACCGGGGAACACCATATATTTT. Protein sequence: CASSLPGNTIYF.

The J gene is TRBJ1-6, the V gene TRBV6-2 or TRBV6-3, with 7 bases aligning to TRBD1. CDR1 is MNHEY, CDR2 SVGEGT, per germline. The length of the CDR3 is 13 residues. V shed 4 bases and J 8 bases; nucleotides not matched to a gene: 2. CDR3 sequence (DNA): TGTGCCAGCAGTTGGGACAGAGATTCACCCCTCCACTTT. Protein: CASSWDRDSPLHF.

This chain links TRBV21-1 with TRBJ2-3; the D call of TRBD1 is as the table states it, not checked on the DNA. TRBV21-1 is reported as a pseudogene. The CDR3 contains 18 residues. CDR3 protein: CASSKGFLAGVRTDTQYF. CDR3 DNA: TGTGCCAGCAGCAAAGGGTTTTTAGCAGGGGTTCGCACAGATACGCAGTATTTT.

This chain connects TRBV5-1 to TRBJ2-3; 8 positions agree with TRBD2. J gave up 6 bases and V 3 bases, and 24 bases lay outside the gene matches. Germline V lookup: CDR1 SGHRS, CDR2 YFSETQ. The CDR3 loop spans 20 amino acids. Here the CDR3 reads CASSYNAGDLGTRVADTQYF. CDR3 bases: TGCGCCAGCAGCTATAATGCGGGGGACCTCGGGACTAGGGTGGCGGATACGCAGTATTTT.

There are a few counts of this clone. This chain uses TRBV18 with TRBJ1-5, with D possibly matching TRBD1 (5 bases). V was trimmed by 8 bases and J by 11 bases, leaving 22 bases between them. Germline CDR1 is KGHSH and CDR2 is LQKENI. The CDR3 extends over 14 amino acids. CDR3 loop: CASTRGGVPSAQHF. Written as DNA, the CDR3 is TGTGCCAGCACCCGGGGGGGGGTTCCCTCTGCCCAGCATTTT.

The gene calls are TRBV4-2 and TRBJ1-1; no definite D call. There are 15 residues in the CDR3. Germline CDR1 LGHNA, CDR2 YNFKEQ. V was clipped by 0 bases and J by 0 bases, with 8 bases between them. This CDR3 reads CASSQDEAVNTEAFF. As DNA, the CDR3 is TGTGCCAGCAGCCAAGATGAGGCAGTGAACACTGAAGCTTTCTTT.

The CDR3 is CASNPWEYTDTQYF. The CDR3 DNA sequence: TGTGCCAGCAACCCGTGGGAGTACACAGATACGCAGTATTTT. The chain uses TRBV9 and TRBJ2-3; D possibly corresponds to TRBD2 (5 bases). V gave up 6 bases and J gave up 2 bases, with 13 bases separating them. The CDR3 is made up of 14 amino acids. CDR1 and CDR2 (germline): SGDLS, YYNGEE.

The genes are TRBV28 and TRBJ1-1; a weak D match, TRBD1 (6 bases). CDR3 length equals 16 residues. In germline, CDR1 is MDHEN, CDR2 SYDVKM. V was shortened by 6 bases and J by 0 bases, with 17 bases between the two germline ends. CDR3 amino acids: CASRPGQMGLNTEAFF. The CDR3 DNA sequence: TGTGCCAGCAGGCCAGGACAGATGGGGCTGAACACTGAAGCTTTCTTT.

The J gene is TRBJ2-5, the V gene TRBV7-9; TRBD1 matches 8 bases. V lost 6 bases to trimming and J lost 5 bases; unmatched junction nucleotides: 11. The CDR3 spans 15 residues. From germline, CDR1 is SEHNR and CDR2 FQNEAQ (reference sequence). CDR3 nucleotide sequence: TGTGCCAGCAGTTCAAGGACAGGGCGGAAGGAGACCCAGTACTTC. Residues: CASSSRTGRKETQYF. Using reference TRBV7-9 and TRBJ2-5 for the parts outside the CDR3, the full variable domain is DTGVSQNPRHKITKRGQNVTFRCDPISEHNRLYWYRQTLGQGPEFLTYFQNEAQLEKSRLLSDRFSAERPKGSFSTLEIQRTEQGDSAMYLCASSSRTGRKETQYFGPGTRLLVL.

J is TRBJ2-2 and V is TRBV11-2; 8 nucleotides match TRBD1. V shed 3 bases, J shed 0 bases, and the junction held 3 bases outside the gene matches. Germline CDR1 SGHAT, CDR2 FQNNGV. This CDR3 is built from 16 residues. The CDR3 nucleotides are TGTGCCAGCAGCTTCGGGACAGGATCGAACACCGGGGAGCTGTTTTTT. Amino acid sequence: CASSFGTGSNTGELFF.

The chain is built from TRBV11-2 and TRBJ2-3; perhaps TRBD1 as D (5 bases). The CDR3 is 15 residues long. Per germline, CDR1 SGHAT and CDR2 FQNNGV. V lost 1 base and J 4 bases, leaving 12 bases between the germline ends. The CDR3 spells CASSLGAGKADTQYF. In DNA form, the CDR3 reads TGTGCCAGCAGCTTAGGGGCAGGGAAGGCAGATACGCAGTATTTT.

This sequence joins TRBV5-1 and TRBJ1-4; D is perhaps TRBD1 (6 bases). The germline V gene has CDR1 SGHRS and CDR2 YFSETQ. This CDR3 is built from 14 residues. The V and J ends lost 0 bases and 5 bases respectively, with 8 bases between them. Here the CDR3 DNA reads TGCGCCAGCAGCTTGGGGGACAACAATGAAAAACTGTTTTTT. As protein: CASSLGDNNEKLFF. Full variable domain (missing parts from reference TRBV5-1 and TRBJ1-4): KAGVTQTPRYLIKTRGQQVTLSCSPISGHRSVSWYQQTPGQGLQFLFEYFSETQRNKGNFPGRFSGRQFSNSRSEMNVSTLELGDSALYLCASSLGDNNEKLFFGSGTQLSVL.

The chain joins TRBV4-1 to TRBJ2-3; 9 nucleotides line up with TRBD1. Germline V gene lookup returns CDR1 MGHRA and CDR2 YSYEKL. V trimming: 2 bases; J trimming: 4 bases; junction bases outside the gene matches: 16. This CDR3 is built from 19 residues. The CDR3 DNA sequence: TGCGCCAGCAGCCAACTTACAGGGGGCGGGTCGGGGTTGGCAGATACGCAGTATTTT. Protein: CASSQLTGGGSGLADTQYF.

This clone came up a few times. V gene TRBV6-5 combines with J gene TRBJ2-7; D may be TRBD1 (6 bases). The CDR3 is 14 residues long. CDR1 and CDR2 from the germline V gene are MNHEY and SVGAGI. V lost 2 bases and J 3 bases, leaving 11 bases between the germline ends. CDR3 amino acids: CASSYEGQVYEQYF. CDR3 DNA: TGTGCCAGCAGTTACGAGGGACAAGTCTACGAGCAGTACTTC.

The chain uses TRBV9 and TRBJ2-1, with 10 nucleotides matching TRBD2. Trimming cost V 2 bases and J 14 bases; bases outside gene matches: 10. CDR1 is SGDLS and CDR2 is YYNGEE in the germline V gene. CDR3 length: 14 residues. CDR3 in amino acids: CASSVEIAGGPKFF. The CDR3 bases are TGTGCCAGCAGCGTTGAAATAGCGGGGGGCCCAAAGTTCTTC.